Below, 15 T cell receptor beta chains from the same sample are listed, as sequenced in a study of blood T cell repertoires in COVID-19. Using immunoSEQ multiplex PCR, the repertoire was profiled, and TCRdb retains in-frame clones only, with some absent. The sample carries under 140,000 clones, roughly 87% recorded once. Material: peripheral blood. These receptors originate from a human donor in a cohort sampled during active COVID-19.

V and J are TRBV14 and TRBJ2-3; the D is unclear. Trimming pared 1 base from V and 4 bases from J, leaving 9 bases between. Germline V CDR1 and CDR2: SGHDN, FVKESK. The CDR3 length is 14 residues. CDR3 nucleotides: TGTGCCAGCAGCCAAGGTTCGCGAGCAGATACGCAGTATTTT. This codes for CASSQGSRADTQYF.

This chain connects TRBV28 to TRBJ2-1, with a weak D call TRBD1 (5 bases). The V end was cut by 5 bases, the J end by 4 bases, with 15 bases between. The CDR3 contains 15 residues. In germline, CDR1 is MDHEN, CDR2 SYDVKM. CDR3 residues: CASSSDRSDYNEQFF. CDR3 coding DNA: TGTGCCAGCAGTAGTGACAGATCGGATTACAATGAGCAGTTCTTC.

This clone has more than one count but fewer than ten. Written as DNA, the CDR3 is TGTGCCAGCAGTTACGAGGGGACAGATAATTCACCCCTCCACTTT. Protein product: CASSYEGTDNSPLHF. This rearrangement joins TRBV6-5 to TRBJ1-6; 7 nucleotides align to TRBD1. CDR1 and CDR2 from the germline V gene are MNHEY and SVGAGI. This CDR3 spans 15 amino acids. The V segment lost 2 bases and the J segment 5 bases; nucleotides outside the gene matches: 3.

The chain has TRBV2 and TRBJ2-1; 13 bases map to TRBD2. The CDR3 has 15 amino acids. V gave up 8 bases and J gave up 9 bases; unmatched junction bases: 10. Germline loops: CDR1 SNHLY, CDR2 FYNNEI. CDR3 nucleotide sequence: TGTGCCAGCCTGAATCGACTAGCGGGGGGAGGTGAGCAGTTCTTC. Translation: CASLNRLAGGGEQFF.

This chain joins TRBV5-1 and TRBJ1-5, with 7 nucleotides matching TRBD1. This CDR3 spans 15 amino acids. J gave up 3 bases and V 4 bases, and 7 bases lay outside the gene matches. Germline CDR1 SGHRS, CDR2 YFSETQ. The CDR3 spells CASSPATGANQPQHF. The CDR3 DNA is TGCGCCAGCAGCCCCGCTACAGGGGCCAATCAGCCCCAGCATTTT.

V gene TRBV19 combines with J gene TRBJ1-2; weak D call: TRBD1 (5 bases). Trimming pared 8 bases from V and 0 bases from J, leaving 16 bases between. The CDR3 sequence is 15 residues long. Germline V gives CDR1 LNHDA, CDR2 SQIVND (reference sequence). CDR3: CASSITDRSNYGYTF. In DNA, the CDR3 is TGTGCCAGTTCGATTACCGACAGATCTAACTATGGCTACACCTTC.

The chain employs TRBV3-1 (or the pseudogene TRBV3-2) and TRBJ1-2; 7 bases match TRBD1. The CDR3 contains 14 residues. After removal of 6 bases from V and 4 bases from J, the junction contained 8 bases not matched to a gene. CDR1 and CDR2 from the germline V gene are LGHDT and YNNKEL (reference sequence). In DNA, the CDR3 is TGTGCCAGCAGACATTACAGGGGTAGCTATGGCTACACCTTC. It translates to CASRHYRGSYGYTF.

The DNA for the CDR3 is TGTGCCAGCAGCGGAGGGAAGCGGCAGAACTACGAGCAGTACTTC. Its protein product is CASSGGKRQNYEQYF. The chain has TRBV7-9 and TRBJ2-7, with D perhaps matching TRBD2 (6 bases). Germline-derived CDR1 and CDR2 are SEHNR and FQNEAQ (reference sequence). The ends were cut back, 5 bases at V and 3 bases at J, with 17 bases in the middle. The CDR3 length is 15 residues. Based on the CDR3 plus reference TRBV7-9 and TRBJ2-7, the full variable domain is DTGVSQNPRHKITKRGQNVTFRCDPISEHNRLYWYRQTLGQGPEFLTYFQNEAQLEKSRLLSDRFSAERPKGSFSTLEIQRTEQGDSAMYLCASSGGKRQNYEQYFGPGTRLTVT.

V is TRBV10-1 and J is TRBJ2-1, with 8 nucleotides matching TRBD1. J lost 5 bases, V lost 7 bases, and 16 bases had no gene match. CDR3 length: 17 residues. Germline V gene data show CDR1 as WNHNN and CDR2 as SYGVQD (reference sequence). This CDR3 is CASTSQGADPRDNEQFF. CDR3 bases: TGCGCCAGCACGAGTCAGGGGGCTGATCCCCGGGACAATGAGCAGTTCTTC.

The genes are TRBV29-1 and TRBJ2-2; the D gene is possibly TRBD1 (6 bases). V lost 4 bases and J lost 7, with 16 bases in between. The CDR3 has 14 amino acids. The germline CDR1 and CDR2 sequences are SQVTM and ANQGSEA. In nucleotides, the CDR3 is TGCAGCGTTGCCGCAGGGGCCTTTTACGGGGAGCTGTTTTTT. This encodes CSVAAGAFYGELFF.

J is TRBJ1-3 and V is TRBV6-1; D call uncertain. Germline CDR1 MNHNS, CDR2 SASEGT. CDR3 length equals 15 residues. V lost 3 bases and J 2 bases, leaving 11 bases between the germline ends. CDR3 region: CASSDPRGPGNTIYF. The DNA for the CDR3 is TGTGCCAGCAGTGACCCCAGAGGCCCTGGAAACACCATATATTTT.

The chain links TRBV11-2 to TRBJ2-1, with TRBD2 matching 12 bases. This CDR3 contains 16 residues. Germline V gene sequence: CDR1 SGHAT, CDR2 FQNNGV. Trimming at V came to 4 bases and at J to 6 bases, leaving 7 bases not matched to a gene. The CDR3 DNA follows: TGTGCCAGCAGCTCCCGACTAGCGGGAGCTATCAATGAGCAGTTCTTC. Translation gives CASSSRLAGAINEQFF. The variable domain in full, with the rest retrieved from reference TRBV11-2 and TRBJ2-1, is EAGVAQSPRYKIIEKRQSVAFWCNPISGHATLYWYQQILGQGPKLLIQFQNNGVVDDSQLPKDRFSAERLKGVDSTLKIQPAKLEDSAVYLCASSSRLAGAINEQFFGPGTRLTVL.

CDR3 protein: CAWSHPLDRRTDTQYF. For the CDR3, the DNA is TGTGCCTGGAGTCATCCTCTCGACAGGCGCACAGATACGCAGTATTTT. The V gene is TRBV30, the J gene TRBJ2-3, with a weak D call TRBD1 (6 bases). This CDR3 comprises 16 residues. The ends were cut back, 2 bases at V and 1 base at J, with 16 bases in the middle. CDR1 and CDR2 from the germline V gene are GTSNPN and SVGIG (reference sequence).

V gene TRBV7-2 combines with J gene TRBJ1-4; TRBD1 agrees at 8 bases. The CDR3 covers 15 residues. V lost 2 bases to trimming and J lost 5 bases; unmatched junction nucleotides: 4. In germline, CDR1 is SGHTA, CDR2 FQGNSA. The CDR3 DNA reads as TGTGCCAGCAGCTTACAGGCAGGGGGCAATGAAAAACTGTTTTTT. Amino acids: CASSLQAGGNEKLFF.

Only one count was recorded for this clone. V and J are TRBV28 and TRBJ1-2, with 9 bases lining up with TRBD1. Germline lookup yields CDR1 MDHEN and CDR2 SYDVKM. With V trimmed by 5 bases and J by 4 bases, 11 bases remained unmatched. This CDR3 is built from 16 residues. CDR3 DNA: TGTGCCAGCAGTATCAATCCGGGACAGGGACCCTATGGCTACACCTTC. Translating it yields CASSINPGQGPYGYTF.